There are many counts of the clone carrying this T cell receptor (beta chain). These data come from a study of tumor-infiltrating lymphocytes in oesophageal squamous cell carcinoma. TCRdb re-analysed the PCR reads in MiXCR, keeping a single row per CDR3 protein. Of some 18,000 distinct CDR3 sequences in the sample, about 40% were seen once. This CDR3 is 14 amino acids long. The V gene lost 1 base and the J gene lost 7 bases, with 13 bases spanning the gap. CDR1 is MDHEN and CDR2 is SYDVKM in the germline V gene. V gene TRBV28 combines with J gene TRBJ1-2; a possible D gene is TRBD1 (6 bases). This TCR was recovered from a male donor with esophageal squamous cell carcinoma. Sequencing was carried out using normal esophageal tissue next to the tumor. CDR3 bases: TGTGCCAGCAGTTTATTACGGGGGCAGGGTGGCTACACCTTC. This codes for CASSLLRGQGGYTF.